The 18 T cell receptor beta chains below were found in one sample sequenced in a study of CD8 T cells in Susac syndrome. Random hexamers were used to reverse transcribe roughly 0.45 to 1 ug of RNA. Each CDR3 protein is one row after TCRdb ran MiXCR on the immunoSEQ multiplex PCR reads. The sample has roughly 190,000 distinct CDR3 sequences; 75% to 95% are singletons. Material for sequencing was CD4+ T cells from PBMCs. The receptors here all came from a human donor with Susac syndrome.

The chain employs TRBV28 and TRBJ2-1; tentative D call: TRBD2 (6 bases). The V end lost 9 bases, the J end lost 7 bases, and 13 bases lay between the germline ends. The CDR3 length is 12 residues. CDR1 and CDR2 from the germline V gene are MDHEN and SYDVKM. DNA of the CDR3: TGTGCCAGTAGCGGTAGATGGAATGAGCAGTTCTTC. It specifies CASSGRWNEQFF.

The chain has TRBV5-4 and TRBJ2-1; D gene ambiguous. Trimming shortened V by 1 base and J by 2 bases, and 10 bases separated the two germline ends. Germline CDR1 is SGHNT and CDR2 is YYREEE (reference sequence). The CDR3 consists of 15 residues. The CDR3 region is CASSLISDTYNEQFF. The CDR3 DNA reads TGTGCCAGCAGCTTGATATCGGATACCTACAATGAGCAGTTCTTC.

This chain links TRBV11-2 with TRBJ1-2, with D possibly being TRBD1 (6 bases). CDR1 and CDR2 from the germline V gene are SGHAT and FQNNGV. The germline V and J ends were trimmed by 1 base and 4 bases, with 13 bases remaining between them. This CDR3 is 15 amino acids long. In DNA, the CDR3 is TGTGCCAGCAGCTTAGGTACAGGGAGGGCCTATGGCTACACCTTC. Translation: CASSLGTGRAYGYTF.

The chain combines TRBV5-4 with TRBJ2-7, with D possibly being TRBD2 (5 bases). Germline V gene lookup returns CDR1 SGHNT and CDR2 YYREEE (reference sequence). The V end lost 0 bases, the J end lost 7 bases, and 17 bases lay between the germline ends. The CDR3 is 15 amino acids. The CDR3 nucleotides read TGTGCCAGCAGCTTGGCGGGAAAAAATTCGGGGGAGCAGTACTTC. Translated, it gives CASSLAGKNSGEQYF.

The J gene is TRBJ1-2, the V gene TRBV20-1; a weak D match, TRBD1 (6 bases). CDR1 and CDR2 (germline): DFQATT, SNEGSKA (reference sequence). V lost 3 bases and J lost 7, with 9 bases in between. CDR3 length equals 11 residues. The CDR3 DNA reads TGCAGTGCTAGGCACAGGGCTGGCTACACCTTC. Amino acid sequence: CSARHRAGYTF.

The chain employs TRBV7-9 and TRBJ2-7; D is possibly TRBD2 (7 bases). CDR3 length: 14 amino acids. Germline loops: CDR1 SEHNR, CDR2 FQNEAQ (reference sequence). The ends were cut back, 0 bases at V and 4 bases at J, with 10 bases in the middle. The CDR3 here is CASSLAGGQYEQYF. CDR3 in DNA: TGTGCCAGCAGCTTAGCGGGGGGGCAGTACGAGCAGTACTTC.

The gene calls are TRBV10-3 and TRBJ2-1, with D possibly TRBD1 on 6 matching bases. The V and J ends lost 8 bases and 2 bases respectively, with 10 bases between them. Per germline, CDR1 ENHRY and CDR2 SYGVKD. The CDR3 sequence is 13 residues long. The CDR3 spells CAIWPGAYNEQFF. The CDR3 DNA reads as TGTGCCATCTGGCCAGGGGCCTACAATGAGCAGTTCTTC.

The CDR3 coding sequence is TGTGCCAGCAGCCGTGCAGGGTCCCACTCTGGAAACACCATATATTTT. The encoded protein is CASSRAGSHSGNTIYF. The chain employs TRBV14 and TRBJ1-3; the D gene is possibly TRBD1 (5 bases). The CDR3 covers 16 residues. V shed 4 bases and J shed 0 bases, with 13 bases lying between them. From germline, CDR1 is SGHDN and CDR2 FVKESK. Drawing the rest from reference TRBV14 and TRBJ1-3, the complete variable domain is EAGVTQFPSHSVIEKGQTVTLRCDPISGHDNLYWYRRVMGKEIKFLLHFVKESKQDESGMPNNRFLAERTGGTYSTLKVQPAELEDSGVYFCASSRAGSHSGNTIYFGEGSWLTVV.

In this sample, this clonotype turned up a few times. This CDR3 is CASSDAGIYGYTF. The CDR3 coding sequence is TGTGCCAGCAGTGACGCAGGGATTTATGGCTACACCTTC. This chain links TRBV6-1 with TRBJ1-2; TRBD1 is a possible D gene (5 bases). There are 13 residues in the CDR3. The V end lost 3 bases, the J end lost 5 bases, and 10 bases lay between the germline ends. Looked up from germline, CDR1 is MNHNS and CDR2 is SASEGT.

This chain uses TRBV12-3 or TRBV12-4 with TRBJ2-2; the match to TRBD2 covers 8 bases. The trim removed 2 bases at V and 4 bases at J, leaving 9 bases unmatched. The length of the CDR3 is 17 residues. The CDR3 spells CASSLYRGGFFTGELFF. The CDR3 DNA reads TGTGCCAGCAGTTTATATCGGGGGGGCTTTTTCACCGGGGAGCTGTTTTTT.

J is TRBJ2-5 and V is TRBV10-3; D is undetermined. V gave up 2 bases and J gave up 5 bases, with 6 bases separating them. The CDR3 contains 12 residues. Germline lookup yields CDR1 ENHRY and CDR2 SYGVKD. Here the CDR3 DNA reads TGTGCCATCAGTGAGCACTCCGAGACCCAGTACTTC. It specifies CAISEHSETQYF.

This clonotype was seen a handful of times. The chain couples TRBV6-5 to TRBJ2-6; D is unresolved. The CDR3 runs 15 residues. Trimming pared 5 bases from V and 0 bases from J, leaving 8 bases between. Germline V gives CDR1 MNHEY, CDR2 SVGAGI. The CDR3 is CASSRAGSGANVLTF. The CDR3 DNA is TGTGCCAGCAGTCGAGCCGGCTCTGGGGCCAACGTCCTGACTTTC.

V is TRBV5-1 and J is TRBJ2-1; 14 nucleotides line up with TRBD2. The J segment lost 9 bases and the V segment lost 0 bases, leaving 2 bases of the junction unmatched. The germline V gene has CDR1 SGHRS and CDR2 YFSETQ. The CDR3 totals 15 residues. The CDR3 reads CASSLEGLAGAEQFF. The CDR3 nucleotides read TGCGCCAGCAGCTTGGAGGGACTAGCGGGAGCTGAGCAGTTCTTC.

The chain recombines TRBV7-2 with TRBJ1-5; D not resolved. Germline lookup yields CDR1 SGHTA and CDR2 FQGNSA. CDR3 size: 16 residues. Trimming stripped 2 bases from V and 1 base from J, with 12 bases between. The CDR3 DNA follows: TGTGCCAGCAGCTTACGAGGGATCGGGAGCAATCAGCCCCAGCATTTT. Protein: CASSLRGIGSNQPQHF.

The chain joins TRBV4-2 to TRBJ2-7, with D perhaps matching TRBD2 (5 bases). CDR3 length equals 16 residues. Per germline, CDR1 LGHNA and CDR2 YNFKEQ. Trimming pared 0 bases from V and 0 bases from J, leaving 12 bases between. The CDR3 protein is CASSQDPGISSYEQYF. In DNA form, the CDR3 reads TGTGCCAGCAGCCAAGACCCGGGGATCTCCTCCTACGAGCAGTACTTC.

CDR3 nucleotides: TGTGCCAGCAGTGAAGCGGGAGGGCTCAAGGAGCAGTACTTC. Translating gives CASSEAGGLKEQYF. The J gene is TRBJ2-7, the V gene TRBV2, with TRBD2 matching over 7 bases. With V trimmed by 0 bases and J by 7 bases, 6 bases remained unmatched. The CDR3 is made up of 14 amino acids. The V gene's germline CDR1 is SNHLY and CDR2 FYNNEI.

This chain uses TRBV2 with TRBJ1-6; D unclear. This CDR3 is built from 14 residues. Trimming removed 3 bases from V and 7 bases from J, with 10 bases in between. CDR1 SNHLY and CDR2 FYNNEI come from the germline V gene. The CDR3: CASSDWGGNSPLHF. Here the CDR3 DNA reads TGTGCCAGCAGTGATTGGGGTGGAAATTCACCCCTCCACTTT.

This sequence joins TRBV7-9 and TRBJ1-1; D is possibly TRBD1 (5 bases). The CDR3 consists of 14 residues. V lost 3 bases and J 1 base, leaving 9 bases between the germline ends. From germline, CDR1 is SEHNR and CDR2 FQNEAQ (reference sequence). The CDR3 DNA sequence: TGTGCCAGCAGCTTCGACAGTTCGAACACTGAAGCTTTCTTT. Residues: CASSFDSSNTEAFF.